This is a list of T cell receptor beta chains from one sample in a study of control samples from healthy donors and cancer patients. The repertoire was sequenced with immunoSEQ multiplex PCR; TCRdb's copy has only in-frame clones and lacks some. In the table there are about 200,000 clones, over 80% of which are singletons. Sequenced sample: blood. The origin of the receptors is a man aged 25 to 40 in good health. CDR3s leave out the opening cysteine and the closing phenylalanine or tryptophan. The D gene is left open where the match is weak. Size is stated for part of the rows, as once, few or many counts, or as a class when the clone is expanded.

v_call	j_call	d_call	clone_size	cdr3_aa
TRBV5-1	TRBJ2-1	.	.	ASSLVRSYNNEQF
TRBV10-3	TRBJ2-1	TRBD1	once	AISVDRWGEQF
TRBV14	TRBJ2-1	TRBD2	.	ASSQELAVNEQF
TRBV29-1	TRBJ2-3	.	.	SVGDLAARGDTQY
TRBV18	TRBJ1-1	.	.	ASSPDSGKNTEAF
TRBV5-6	TRBJ1-2	TRBD1	.	ASSQVGTARKLYGYT
TRBV12-3/TRBV12-4	TRBJ2-7	.	few	ASSGGGREQY
TRBV7-9	TRBJ1-4	.	.	ASSPGPTNEKLF
TRBV20-1	TRBJ1-2	.	.	SASIGGQDGYT
TRBV5-1	TRBJ2-6	.	once	ASSGTGSGANVLT
TRBV13	TRBJ2-2	TRBD1	once	ASSLPTGGNTGELF
TRBV19	TRBJ1-2	.	.	ASSIGSPVGGYT
TRBV18	TRBJ2-2	TRBD1	.	ASSSGQGDTGELF
TRBV7-9	TRBJ1-4	.	.	ASSLAEAGRGELF
TRBV6-5	TRBJ1-5	TRBD1	.	ASRRGTGGNQPQH
TRBV7-2	TRBJ1-6	TRBD1	.	ASSLAGQGYSPLH
TRBV2	TRBJ2-7	TRBD2	.	ASISGDTYEQY
TRBV19	TRBJ1-2	.	.	ASSPSPGVGYT